This TCR beta chain was obtained from a study of T-cell memory formation after mild COVID-19. Regarding the study as a whole: Specificity for SARS-CoV-2 was not confirmed among the second-wave clones peaking on day 37.

TCRdb independently ran MiXCR on the 5' RACE reads; one entry per CDR3 protein. The table lists a few hundred thousand distinct CDR3 sequences, 15% to 20% of them singletons. This clonotype has just a few counts. Its target is unknown. Germline assignment: CDR1 SGHTA and CDR2 FQGNSA. The CDR3 contains 14 residues. V lost 8 bases, J lost 4 bases, and 17 bases lay in between. This receptor was identified in a man younger than 30 who had mild COVID-19 (a few samples of this study predate the infection). Cell type and time point are not known. The chain couples TRBV7-2 to TRBJ1-2, with D unresolved. Material: PBMCs or a T cell subset sorted from them (not recorded which). This CDR3 reads CASGGRASSYGYTF. DNA for the CDR3: TGTGCCAGCGGTGGCCGAGCGTCCAGCTATGGCTACACCTTC.